Listed below are T cell receptor beta chains from one sample, sequenced in a study of CD8+ T cells in alopecia areata. TCRdb's copy holds only in-frame clones and misses some; the assay was immunoSEQ multiplex PCR. This repertoire shows some 14,000 clones, 50% to 60% found once; its top ten account for approximately 11%. The source material was skin, sampled at week 0. These receptors were collected from a human donor with alopecia areata. The conserved cysteine and the conserved F or W are not part of the CDR3 here.

j_gene	v_gene	len	CDR3aa
TRBJ1-4	TRBV28	14	ASSSPFGITNEKLF
TRBJ2-7	TRBV28	12	ASSLSANPYEQY
TRBJ2-1	TRBV18	11	ASSPPGSREQF
TRBJ1-5	TRBV18	11	ASSPTVSQPQH
TRBJ1-6	TRBV7-6	12	ASSPTGGNSPLH
TRBJ2-5	TRBV9	15	ASSVEGSQDPRKTQY
TRBJ2-4	TRBV4-2	12	ASSPTLAKNIQY
TRBJ2-7	TRBV5-1	12	ASGWTGDTYEQY
TRBJ2-3	TRBV7-2	10	ASSPRLAGGD
TRBJ1-5	TRBV7-4	17	ASSAPGRGVFASNQPQH
TRBJ2-1	TRBV6-6	14	ASSYSRRGAYNEQF
TRBJ1-6	TRBV4-1	13	ASSQDGQVGSPLH
TRBJ1-1	TRBV5-1	14	ASSLGLGQGRTEAF
TRBJ2-5	TRBV6-6	13	ATEPGHSLQETQY
TRBJ2-2	TRBV15	11	ATSREGGIELF
TRBJ2-2	TRBV4-3	13	ASSQEPSGTGELF
TRBJ1-2	TRBV5-4	12	ASSPRVTKYGYT
TRBJ2-7	TRBV15	13	ATSRESRASYEQY
TRBJ1-2	TRBV6-1	13	ASSEGVNPNYGYT
TRBJ1-6	TRBV7-9	12	ATETGYYNSPLH
TRBJ1-4	TRBV5-1	13	ASSRGGGVNEKLF
TRBJ2-1	TRBV2	12	ASKTGVDYNEQF
TRBJ1-1	TRBV29-1	11	SVLPRMNTEAF
TRBJ1-1	TRBV7-6	15	ASSLIGFGAMNTEAF
TRBJ1-1	TRBV28	13	ASSLPWTANTEAF
TRBJ2-1	TRBV6-6	7	ASGGEQF
TRBJ1-3	TRBV5-1	11	ASKGQSGNTIY
TRBJ1-1	TRBV19	12	ASSITGAGTEAF
TRBJ2-7	TRBV4-2	13	ASSPSGTGASEQY
TRBJ2-7	TRBV28	11	ASSYSVTYEQY
TRBJ2-7	TRBV27	11	ASSSRGDWEQY
TRBJ2-1	TRBV19	10	ASSVGINEQF
TRBJ2-5	TRBV2	13	ASSERRGGGETQY
TRBJ2-1	TRBV29-1	9	SAGDSGEQF
TRBJ1-1	TRBV11-2	11	ASSHFLGPEAF
TRBJ2-2	TRBV27	10	AGTANTGELF
TRBJ1-2	TRBV6-1	15	ASSEPTTGEGYGGYT
TRBJ2-7	TRBV7-2	13	ASSLEGQGTYEQY
TRBJ2-3	TRBV27	13	ASSFLGLIPDTQY
TRBJ1-6	TRBV7-2	15	ASTPLQGSSYNSPLH
TRBJ2-3	TRBV5-4	16	ASSLGLAGTIGTDTQY
TRBJ1-1	TRBV12-5	15	ASGPGRQGPVRTEAF